Each of the 27 T cell receptor beta chains below was sequenced from the same sample in a study of technical replicates of blood from a handful of donors. Here immunoSEQ multiplex PCR was the method, and the copy in TCRdb shows in-frame clones only, minus some. The sample holds 98,000 or so clones, 95% seen once. Sequencing input: T cells isolated from PBMCs. The receptors here all came from a human donor in good health.

The gene calls are TRBV7-2 and TRBJ1-1; possible D gene TRBD1, 5 bases. V lost 2 bases to trimming and J lost 7 bases, with 17 bases between them. The V gene's germline CDR1 is SGHTA and CDR2 FQGNSA. The CDR3 contains 15 residues. CDR3 sequence (DNA): TGTGCCAGCAGCTTAATACAGGCAGACGGGGGTGAAGCTTTCTTT. It translates to CASSLIQADGGEAFF.

The chain employs TRBV9 and TRBJ2-1; 9 nucleotides match TRBD2. V lost 4 bases, J lost 5 bases, and 7 bases stayed unmatched. The CDR3 is made up of 15 amino acids. Germline assignment: CDR1 SGDLS and CDR2 YYNGEE. CDR3 in amino acids: CASSLGTSSDNEQFF. CDR3 DNA sequence: TGTGCCAGCAGCCTTGGGACTAGCTCGGACAATGAGCAGTTCTTC.

This chain uses TRBV30 with TRBJ1-2, with D hard to call. Germline V lookup: CDR1 GTSNPN, CDR2 SVGIG (reference sequence). The CDR3 spans 13 residues. The CDR3 loop reads CASPPQLVYGYTF. The CDR3 DNA reads as TGTGCTTCCCCCCCCCAGCTAGTCTATGGCTACACCTTC. The full variable domain, completed using reference TRBV30 and TRBJ1-2, is SQTIHQWPATLVQPVGSPLSLECTVEGTSNPNLYWYRQAAGRGLQLLFYSVGIGQISSEVPQNLSASRPQDRQFILSSKKLLLSDSGFYLCASPPQLVYGYTFGSGTRLTVV.

This chain connects TRBV15 to TRBJ1-5; D is unresolved. Germline V lookup: CDR1 LNHNV, CDR2 YYDKDF (reference sequence). The V gene lost 9 bases and the J gene lost 0 bases, with 15 bases spanning the gap. The CDR3 extends over 15 amino acids. Written as DNA, the CDR3 is TGTGCCACATCTCGAGTGTCAACTAGCAATCAGCCCCAGCATTTT. It specifies CATSRVSTSNQPQHF.

The V call is TRBV5-1, the J call TRBJ2-7; TRBD2 matches 7 bases. The V gene end was trimmed by 3 bases and the J gene end by 2 bases; junction bases not matched to a gene: 8. CDR1 is SGHRS, CDR2 YFSETQ, per germline. The CDR3 length is 15 residues. The CDR3 loop reads CASSSRGDFPYEQYF. CDR3 bases: TGCGCCAGCAGCTCTCGGGGGGACTTCCCCTACGAGCAGTACTTC.

The genes are TRBV27 and TRBJ1-5; tentatively, D is TRBD1 (6 bases). Deletions cut 6 bases from V and 3 bases from J, with 15 bases between. This CDR3 is built from 15 residues. Per the germline V gene, CDR1 is MNHEY and CDR2 is SMNVEV (reference sequence). The CDR3 DNA sequence: TGTGCCAGCAGCCTGCAGACAGGCGTCAATCAGCCCCAGCATTTT. This gives the protein CASSLQTGVNQPQHF.

This clone appeared once. The V call is TRBV18, the J call TRBJ2-7, with 13 bases identical to TRBD2. Per germline, CDR1 KGHSH and CDR2 LQKENI. This CDR3 has 16 amino acids. V dropped 3 bases and J dropped 3; count of bases not matched to a gene: 5. The CDR3 DNA sequence: TGTGCCAGCTCACCGGCCGGGACTAGCGGGGTCTACGAGCAGTACTTC. As protein: CASSPAGTSGVYEQYF. The whole variable domain, filled in from reference TRBV18 and TRBJ2-7, reads NAGVMQNPRHLVRRRGQEARLRCSPMKGHSHVYWYRQLPEEGLKFMVYLQKENIIDESGMPKERFSAEFPKEGPSILRIQQVVRGDSAAYFCASSPAGTSGVYEQYFGPGTRLTVT.

The rearrangement uses TRBV27 and TRBJ2-7; TRBD1 agrees at 10 bases. Germline CDR1 reads MNHEY; CDR2 reads SMNVEV (reference sequence). The trim removed 2 bases at V and 1 base at J, leaving 14 bases unmatched. The CDR3 runs to 19 residues. The chain's CDR3 is CASSLIYGQGEGYSYEQYF. The CDR3 bases are TGTGCCAGCAGTTTAATATATGGACAGGGGGAAGGATATTCCTACGAGCAGTACTTC.

The V gene is TRBV28, the J gene TRBJ2-5, with D tentatively TRBD1 (6 bases). CDR3 length: 15 amino acids. Between the trimmed V and J ends, which lost 7 bases and 2 bases, there was a span of 17 bases. The germline V gene has CDR1 MDHEN and CDR2 SYDVKM. CDR3 coding DNA: TGTGCCAGCACTCCCCCTGGGGGCAGACAAGAGACCCAGTACTTC. This encodes CASTPPGGRQETQYF.

The CDR3 reads CASSQFYGRRSRDRGWSTDTQYF. The CDR3 DNA reads TGTGCCAGCAGCCAATTTTACGGAAGGCGGTCCCGGGACAGGGGGTGGAGCACAGATACGCAGTATTTT. The chain is built from TRBV4-2 and TRBJ2-3; 11 nucleotides agree with TRBD1. Germline CDR1 LGHNA, CDR2 YNFKEQ. This CDR3 comprises 23 residues. The V segment lost 2 bases and the J segment 0 bases; nucleotides outside the gene matches: 22.

This clone was picked up one time. Here the CDR3 DNA reads TGTGCCAGCAGCTTAGCCCAGGGCTCAGATACGCAGTATTTT. Amino acids: CASSLAQGSDTQYF. J is TRBJ2-3 and V is TRBV7-6; possible D gene TRBD1, 5 bases. This CDR3 region has 14 residues. Trimming stripped 0 bases from V and 4 bases from J, with 8 bases between. Germline loops: CDR1 SGHVS, CDR2 FNYEAQ.

Concerning this clone itself: Different DNA sequences within this sample yield the same CDR3. The V gene is TRBV7-9, the J gene TRBJ2-7, with D uncertain. V gave up 5 bases and J gave up 0 bases, with 2 bases separating them. The length of the CDR3 is 11 residues. Per the germline V gene, CDR1 is SEHNR and CDR2 is FQNEAQ (reference sequence). CDR3 loop: CASSLSYEQYF. The CDR3 DNA reads TGTGCCAGCAGCCTCTCCTACGAGCAGTACTTC. Using reference TRBV7-9 and TRBJ2-7 for the parts outside the CDR3, the full variable domain is DTGVSQNPRHKITKRGQNVTFRCDPISEHNRLYWYRQTLGQGPEFLTYFQNEAQLEKSRLLSDRFSAERPKGSFSTLEIQRTEQGDSAMYLCASSLSYEQYFGPGTRLTVT.

The rearrangement uses TRBV6-6 and TRBJ2-2, with D maybe TRBD1 (6 bases). Trimming removed 6 bases at V and 6 bases at J, with 20 bases between. The CDR3 runs to 16 residues. The V gene's germline CDR1 is MNHNY and CDR2 SVGAGI (reference sequence). CDR3 nucleotides: TGTGCCAGCAGCCCCCCCGGACAGTTAGCACCCGGGGAGCTGTTTTTT. Translating it yields CASSPPGQLAPGELFF.

The rearrangement links TRBV18 to TRBJ2-1; possibly TRBD2 for D (7 bases). The CDR3 runs 15 residues. Per germline, CDR1 KGHSH and CDR2 LQKENI. V lost 3 bases to trimming and J lost 9 bases, with 18 bases between them. CDR3 loop: CASSPPVGGAGEQFF. The CDR3 DNA reads TGTGCCAGCTCACCTCCTGTGGGGGGGGCTGGTGAGCAGTTCTTC.

This chain links TRBV13 with TRBJ2-7; the match to TRBD2 covers 9 bases. CDR3 length: 13 amino acids. Losses at the gene ends were 5 bases for V and 5 bases for J; bases not matched to a gene: 4. Germline V lookup: CDR1 PRHDT, CDR2 FYEKMQ (reference sequence). The DNA for the CDR3 is TGTGCCAGCAGCGGCGGGGGGGTCCACGAGCAGTACTTC. It encodes CASSGGGVHEQYF.

V and J are TRBV2 and TRBJ2-4; 8 bases match TRBD2. The V segment lost 5 bases and the J segment 5 bases; nucleotides outside the gene matches: 8. CDR3 length: 15 residues. The germline gives CDR1 SNHLY, CDR2 FYNNEI. This CDR3 reads CASSRGGGLQNIQYF. CDR3 nucleotide sequence: TGTGCCAGCAGTAGGGGCGGGGGGTTGCAAAACATTCAGTACTTC. The whole variable domain, remainder taken from reference TRBV2 and TRBJ2-4, is EPEVTQTPSHQVTQMGQEVILRCVPISNHLYFYWYRQILGQKVEFLVSFYNNEISEKSEIFDDQFSVERPDGSNFTLKIRSTKLEDSAMYFCASSRGGGLQNIQYFGAGTRLSVL.

The CDR3 DNA reads as TGCGCCAGCTCGGGGAACACTGAAGCTTTCTTT. Translating gives CASSGNTEAFF. The chain employs TRBV5-1 and TRBJ1-1; D is unclear. Germline CDR1 is SGHRS and CDR2 is YFSETQ. V lost 7 bases to trimming and J lost 1 base, with 5 bases between them. This CDR3 region has 11 residues.

This clone was counted at least ten times. The genes are TRBV2 and TRBJ1-1; no definite D call. The CDR3 length is 13 residues. V was pared by 4 bases and J by 7 bases, with 13 bases between. CDR1 is SNHLY and CDR2 is FYNNEI in the germline V gene. This CDR3 is CASSALLVSEAFF. CDR3 nucleotides: TGTGCCAGCAGTGCTCTCCTAGTCAGTGAAGCTTTCTTT.

The V call is TRBV4-1, the J call TRBJ2-7; 10 bases match TRBD2. The trim removed 0 bases at V and 5 bases at J, leaving 7 bases unmatched. Germline loops: CDR1 MGHRA, CDR2 YSYEKL. The CDR3 covers 16 residues. CDR3 loop: CASSQDPPSGRDEQYF. CDR3 bases: TGCGCCAGCAGCCAAGATCCGCCTAGCGGGAGAGACGAGCAGTACTTC.

The gene calls are TRBV5-6 and TRBJ2-7, with TRBD2 matching 7 bases. Germline V lookup: CDR1 SGHDT, CDR2 YYEEEE. CDR3 size: 12 residues. V lost 4 bases and J lost 3; bases outside the gene matches: 1. DNA for the CDR3: TGTGCCAGCAGCGGGGAGGGCTACGAGCAGTACTTC. Its protein product is CASSGEGYEQYF.

In regard to this clone: A read error may be the cause here, since a much bigger clone is one base away. This specimen includes other DNA sequences encoding the same CDR3. The chain joins TRBV5-1 to TRBJ2-7, with D tentatively TRBD2 (5 bases). Per germline, CDR1 SGHRS and CDR2 YFSETQ. This CDR3 has 13 amino acids. The V gene lost 1 base and the J gene lost 2 bases, with 7 bases spanning the gap. Here the CDR3 DNA reads TGCGCCAGCAGCTTGAGCGGTACCTACGAGCAGTACTTC. Its protein is CASSLSGTYEQYF.

V is TRBV28 and J is TRBJ2-5, with unresolved D. Germline V lookup: CDR1 MDHEN, CDR2 SYDVKM. V lost 6 bases to trimming and J lost 4 bases, with 12 bases between them. There are 13 residues in the CDR3. CDR3 nucleotide sequence: TGTGCCAGCAGGGGCGTCCCCGGAGAGACCCAGTACTTC. It yields the protein CASRGVPGETQYF. Full variable domain (missing parts from reference TRBV28 and TRBJ2-5): DVKVTQSSRYLVKRTGEKVFLECVQDMDHENMFWYRQDPGLGLRLIYFSYDVKMKEKGDIPEGYSVSREKKERFSLILESASTNQTSMYLCASRGVPGETQYFGPGTRLLVL.

The chain carries TRBV6-1 and TRBJ1-5; D is possibly TRBD1 (6 bases). CDR1 is MNHNS, CDR2 SASEGT, per germline. With 6 bases removed from V and 0 bases from J, the gap between germline ends came to 12 bases. This CDR3 is 15 amino acids long. Here the CDR3 DNA reads TGTGCCAGCAGCTTACAGGGTACTAGCAATCAGCCCCAGCATTTT. Translated, it gives CASSLQGTSNQPQHF.

This sequence joins TRBV11-2 and TRBJ2-3, with D possibly TRBD1 on 6 matching bases. Germline V gives CDR1 SGHAT, CDR2 FQNNGV. V dropped 5 bases and J dropped 5 bases, with 11 bases sitting between them. The CDR3 totals 13 residues. In nucleotides, the CDR3 is TGTGCCAGCAGCGCCGTACAGGGAGATACGCAGTATTTT. This encodes CASSAVQGDTQYF.

This chain connects TRBV7-3 to TRBJ2-1, with 13 bases lining up with TRBD2. CDR1 is SGHTA, CDR2 FQGTGA, per germline. The junction had 15 bases not matched to a gene; V was cut back by 2 bases and J by 5 bases. This CDR3 has 20 residues. CDR3 nucleotides: TGTGCCAGCAGCTTACTGTCCTTTTTAACTAGCGGGGGGGCCGACAATGAGCAGTTCTTC. This gives the protein CASSLLSFLTSGGADNEQFF.

The chain employs TRBV7-2 and TRBJ1-3; D not resolved. The CDR3 is made up of 14 amino acids. Germline V CDR1 and CDR2: SGHTA, FQGNSA. V lost 5 bases, J lost 8 bases, and 16 bases lay in between. CDR3 in DNA: TGTGCCAGCAGCCTACAGCAAGCTCGTGACACCATATATTTT. The encoded protein is CASSLQQARDTIYF.

J is TRBJ2-3 and V is TRBV7-9; D is possibly TRBD1 (6 bases). The germline V gene has CDR1 SEHNR and CDR2 FQNEAQ (reference sequence). The CDR3 extends over 13 amino acids. Trimming cost V 2 bases and J 9 bases, with 12 bases left between them. This CDR3 reads CASSLHGTNTQYF. Here the CDR3 DNA reads TGTGCCAGCAGCTTACACGGGACAAACACGCAGTATTTT.